The 15 T cell receptor beta chains below were found in one sample sequenced in a study of pediatric ulcerative colitis. Clones were read by immunoSEQ multiplex PCR, and TCRdb kept only the in-frame ones, dropping some. The table has about 64,000 clones, 80% to 90% seen once. What was sequenced was blood. The receptors were gathered from a boy between 10 and 17 years old with severe ulcerative colitis.

The V call is TRBV19, the J call TRBJ2-1; D uncertain. This CDR3 has 13 residues. V was clipped by 2 bases and J by 2 bases, with 4 bases between them. The germline gives CDR1 LNHDA, CDR2 SQIVND (reference sequence). As DNA, the CDR3 is TGTGCCAGTAGTATACAGCCCTACAATGAGCAGTTCTTC. Translation: CASSIQPYNEQFF.

The chain couples TRBV6-6 to TRBJ2-7, with 8 bases that match TRBD1. V was clipped by 5 bases and J by 1 base; unmatched bases: 4. Germline lookup yields CDR1 MNHNY and CDR2 SVGAGI (reference sequence). The CDR3 totals 14 residues. CDR3 region: CASSDRGLSYEQYF. As DNA, the CDR3 is TGTGCCAGCAGTGACAGGGGCCTTTCCTACGAGCAGTACTTC.

V usage is TRBV6-1 and J usage is TRBJ2-7; no clear D gene. V shed 3 bases and J shed 2 bases, with 11 bases lying between them. Germline V gene lookup returns CDR1 MNHNS and CDR2 SASEGT. The CDR3 extends over 14 amino acids. DNA for the CDR3: TGTGCCAGCAGTGATTCCCCGGTCCCCTACGAGCAGTACTTC. Protein: CASSDSPVPYEQYF.

The gene calls are TRBV7-9 and TRBJ2-7, with D tentatively TRBD2 (5 bases). Germline V gene lookup returns CDR1 SEHNR and CDR2 FQNEAQ (reference sequence). Trimming pared 1 base from V and 0 bases from J, leaving 16 bases between. This CDR3 contains 17 residues. CDR3 residues: CASSLVGGHTSSYEQYF. CDR3 nucleotides: TGTGCCAGCAGCTTAGTCGGAGGCCATACTAGCTCCTACGAGCAGTACTTC.

The chain recombines TRBV29-1 with TRBJ2-3; 12 bases are shared with TRBD1. Germline V gives CDR1 SQVTM, CDR2 ANQGSEA. This CDR3 is built from 13 residues. After removal of 6 bases from V and 5 bases from J, the junction contained 3 bases not matched to a gene. CDR3 protein: CSVGTGGEDTQYF. CDR3 DNA sequence: TGCAGCGTAGGGACAGGGGGCGAAGATACGCAGTATTTT.

This clone was seen once. This chain connects TRBV4-1 to TRBJ2-7, with D perhaps TRBD2 (6 bases). This CDR3 is built from 15 residues. Deletions cut 1 base from V and 3 bases from J, with 13 bases between. Germline CDR1 is MGHRA and CDR2 is YSYEKL. The CDR3 DNA sequence: TGCGCCAGCAGCCAAGGGGGGGTCGGAATCTACGAGCAGTACTTC. As protein: CASSQGGVGIYEQYF.

The rearrangement links TRBV11-3 to TRBJ2-7; no reliable D call. CDR1 and CDR2 from the germline V gene are SGHNT and YENEEA. Trimming shortened V by 1 base and J by 3 bases, and 4 bases separated the two germline ends. The CDR3 contains 12 residues. CDR3 amino acids: CASSLGLYEQYF. In DNA, the CDR3 is TGTGCCAGCAGCTTAGGGCTCTACGAGCAGTACTTC. Drawing the rest from reference TRBV11-3 and TRBJ2-7, the complete variable domain is EAGVVQSPRYKIIEKKQPVAFWCNPISGHNTLYWYLQNLGQGPELLIRYENEEAVDDSQLPKDRFSAERLKGVDSTLKIQPAELGDSAVYLCASSLGLYEQYFGPGTRLTVT.

In its sample, this clone was seen a few times. The chain has TRBV27 and TRBJ2-1; D is ambiguous. The CDR3 has 12 amino acids. CDR1 and CDR2 from the germline V gene are MNHEY and SMNVEV (reference sequence). V was clipped by 3 bases and J by 4 bases, with 4 bases between them. CDR3 bases: TGTGCCAGCAGTTTTGGATACAATGAGCAGTTCTTC. It codes for CASSFGYNEQFF.

CDR3 amino acids: CASSLSGSSYEQYF. DNA for the CDR3: TGTGCCAGCAGCTTAAGCGGGAGCTCCTACGAGCAGTACTTC. This chain connects TRBV11-3 to TRBJ2-7; TRBD2 agrees at 8 bases. The length of the CDR3 is 14 residues. Germline lookup yields CDR1 SGHNT and CDR2 YENEEA. J was trimmed by 0 bases and V by 2 bases; bases with no gene match: 0.

The chain links TRBV18 to TRBJ1-5; maybe TRBD1 (5 bases). The V end was cut by 0 bases, the J end by 3 bases, with 12 bases between. CDR1 is KGHSH and CDR2 is LQKENI in the germline V gene. This CDR3 is built from 16 residues. CDR3 in DNA: TGTGCCAGCTCACCACCGAGTGACAGACCCAATCAGCCCCAGCATTTT. It encodes CASSPPSDRPNQPQHF.

The chain couples TRBV5-1 to TRBJ2-7, with D possibly being TRBD2 (6 bases). V was cut by 0 bases and J by 0 bases, with 7 bases left in between. Germline CDR1 reads SGHRS; CDR2 reads YFSETQ. The CDR3 totals 14 residues. CDR3 coding DNA: TGCGCCAGCAGCTTGGGGGGAGGCTCCTACGAGCAGTACTTC. Translating it yields CASSLGGGSYEQYF. Looking up the rest from reference TRBV5-1 and TRBJ2-7 gives the full variable domain: KAGVTQTPRYLIKTRGQQVTLSCSPISGHRSVSWYQQTPGQGLQFLFEYFSETQRNKGNFPGRFSGRQFSNSRSEMNVSTLELGDSALYLCASSLGGGSYEQYFGPGTRLTVT.

Concerning this clone: Compared with germline, one end of the junction differs, possibly owing to a read error. The chain recombines TRBV11-3 with TRBJ2-1; TRBD2 matches 9 bases. This CDR3 comprises 13 residues. The germline V gene has CDR1 SGHNT and CDR2 YENEEA. CDR3 amino acids: CASSLDSGTSFIF. The CDR3 coding sequence is TGTGCCAGCAGCTTAGATTCCGGGACTAGCTTCATCTTC.

The chain joins TRBV5-1 to TRBJ2-7; D gene unclear. The ends were cut back, 3 bases at V and 0 bases at J, with 13 bases in the middle. The CDR3 covers 15 residues. Per the germline V gene, CDR1 is SGHRS and CDR2 is YFSETQ. The CDR3 nucleotides are TGCGCCAGCAGCTCCCTGAGCGATAGCTCCTACGAGCAGTACTTC. It specifies CASSSLSDSSYEQYF.

The chain carries TRBV13 and TRBJ2-3; 13 positions agree with TRBD2. Germline CDR1 is PRHDT and CDR2 is FYEKMQ (reference sequence). Trimming took 6 bases from V and 4 from J; bases not matched to a gene: 7. CDR3 size: 16 residues. The CDR3 nucleotides are TGTGCCAGCAGTCGGACTAGCGGGAGTGACGCAGATACGCAGTATTTT. Its protein is CASSRTSGSDADTQYF.

The V and J genes are TRBV7-9 and TRBJ2-5; 9 positions agree with TRBD1. The end of the DNA aligns better with TRBJ2-7, so the J call may be wrong. CDR3 length: 14 residues. Germline values: CDR1 SEHNR, CDR2 FQNEAQ (reference sequence). The CDR3 DNA reads TGTGCCAGCAGCTCGGGACAGGGTCTCGACGAGCAGTACTTC. It encodes CASSSGQGLDEQYF.